This T cell receptor (beta chain) was documented in a study of CD8+CD57+ T cells in acquired aplastic anemia. Background on the study: Quantities of DNA derived from sorted CD4+ and CD8+ cells averaged roughly 3 ug.

CDR3 length equals 14 residues. The V end lost 5 bases, the J end lost 6 bases, and 14 bases lay between the germline ends. CDR1 and CDR2 (germline): KGHDR, SFDVKD. On this clonotype itself: Antigen specificity is unknown.

Overall study findings and caveats: Patients and controls shared 25 to 30 CD8+ CDR3 sequences, which appeared highly expressed in patients and within their immunodominant clones.

Investigators profiled TCR beta VDJ and CDR3 from genomic DNA template. Using its own MiXCR run on the reads, TCRdb lists one record per CDR3 protein. The table lists about 100,000 distinct CDR3 sequences, 40% to 60% of them singletons. Material for sequencing was sorted CD4+, CD8+, or CD8+CD57+ T cells (not recorded which) from PBMCs. The V gene is TRBV24-1, the J gene TRBJ2-3, with D possibly TRBD2 on 6 matching bases. The source is a human donor in good health, serving as a control. CDR3 region: CATSGRLGRDTQYF. CDR3 DNA: TGTGCCACCAGTGGTAGGCTGGGGAGGGATACGCAGTATTTT.